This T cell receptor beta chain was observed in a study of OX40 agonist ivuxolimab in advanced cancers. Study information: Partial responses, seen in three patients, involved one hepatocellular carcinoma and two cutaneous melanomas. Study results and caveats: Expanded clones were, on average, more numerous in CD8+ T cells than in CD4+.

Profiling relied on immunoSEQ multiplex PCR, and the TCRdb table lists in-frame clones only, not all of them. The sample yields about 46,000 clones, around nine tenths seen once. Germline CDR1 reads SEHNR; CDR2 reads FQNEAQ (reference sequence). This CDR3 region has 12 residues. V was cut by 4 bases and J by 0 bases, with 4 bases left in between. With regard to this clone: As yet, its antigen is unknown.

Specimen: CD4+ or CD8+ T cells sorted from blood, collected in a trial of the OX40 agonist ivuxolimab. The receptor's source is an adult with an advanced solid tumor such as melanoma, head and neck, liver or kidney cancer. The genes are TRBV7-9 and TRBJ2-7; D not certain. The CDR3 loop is CASSSVSYEQYF. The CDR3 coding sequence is TGTGCCAGCAGCTCCGTCTCCTACGAGCAGTACTTC.